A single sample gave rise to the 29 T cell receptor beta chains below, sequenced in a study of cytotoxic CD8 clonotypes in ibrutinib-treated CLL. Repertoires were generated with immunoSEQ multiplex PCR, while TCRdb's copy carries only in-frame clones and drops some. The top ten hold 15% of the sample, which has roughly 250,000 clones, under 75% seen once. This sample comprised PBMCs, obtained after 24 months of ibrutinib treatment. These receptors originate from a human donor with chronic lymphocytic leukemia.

The CDR3 DNA is TGTGCCAGCAGTTCTGGGACCTCTAACTATGGCTACACCTTC. It is translated as CASSSGTSNYGYTF. The chain carries TRBV2 and TRBJ1-2; TRBD1 is a possible D gene (5 bases). The CDR3 length is 14 residues. Per the germline V gene, CDR1 is SNHLY and CDR2 is FYNNEI. V lost 5 bases, J lost 0 bases, and 10 bases lay in between. The entire variable domain, with the rest obtained from reference TRBV2 and TRBJ1-2, is as follows: EPEVTQTPSHQVTQMGQEVILRCVPISNHLYFYWYRQILGQKVEFLVSFYNNEISEKSEIFDDQFSVERPDGSNFTLKIRSTKLEDSAMYFCASSSGTSNYGYTFGSGTRLTVV.

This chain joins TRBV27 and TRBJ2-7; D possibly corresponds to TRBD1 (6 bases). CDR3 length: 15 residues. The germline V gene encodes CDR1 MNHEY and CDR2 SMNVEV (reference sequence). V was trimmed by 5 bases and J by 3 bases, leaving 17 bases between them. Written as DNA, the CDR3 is TGTGCCAGCAGTCCTACTTCCGGGACACACTACGAGCAGTACTTC. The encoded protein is CASSPTSGTHYEQYF.

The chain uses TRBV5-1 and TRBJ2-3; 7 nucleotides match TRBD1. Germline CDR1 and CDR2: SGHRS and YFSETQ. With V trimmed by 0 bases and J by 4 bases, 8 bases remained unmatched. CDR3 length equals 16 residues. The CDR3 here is CASSLVGGEIPDTQYF. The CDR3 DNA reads TGCGCCAGCAGCTTGGTAGGGGGCGAAATCCCAGATACGCAGTATTTT.

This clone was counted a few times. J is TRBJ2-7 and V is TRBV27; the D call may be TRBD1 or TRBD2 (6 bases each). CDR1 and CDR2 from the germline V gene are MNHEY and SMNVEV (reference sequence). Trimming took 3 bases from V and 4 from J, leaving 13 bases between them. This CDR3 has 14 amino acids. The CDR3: CASSFNPGAYEQYF. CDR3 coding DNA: TGTGCCAGCAGTTTCAACCCGGGGGCTTACGAGCAGTACTTC.

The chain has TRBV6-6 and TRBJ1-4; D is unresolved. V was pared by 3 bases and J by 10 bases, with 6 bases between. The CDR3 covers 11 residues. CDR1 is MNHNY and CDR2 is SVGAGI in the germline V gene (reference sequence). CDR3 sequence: CASSYSRKLFF. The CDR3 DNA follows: TGTGCCAGCAGTTATAGTAGAAAACTGTTTTTT.

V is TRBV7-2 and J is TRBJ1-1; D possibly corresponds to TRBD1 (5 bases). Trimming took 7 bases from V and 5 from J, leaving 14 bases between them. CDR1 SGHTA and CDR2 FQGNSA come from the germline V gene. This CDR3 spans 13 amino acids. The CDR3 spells CASTPGGVTEAFF. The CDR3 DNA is TGTGCCAGCACCCCGGGGGGGGTAACTGAAGCTTTCTTT.

CDR3 in DNA: TGTGCCAGCAGCTTCCCCATCAGTGGCACAGATACGCAGTATTTT. Amino acid sequence: CASSFPISGTDTQYF. This rearrangement joins TRBV7-2 to TRBJ2-3; no clear D. The CDR3 is 15 residues long. Trimming stripped 3 bases from V and 1 base from J, with 11 bases between. Germline CDR1 and CDR2: SGHTA and FQGNSA. Combining the CDR3 with reference TRBV7-2 and TRBJ2-3 gives the whole variable domain GAGVSQSPSNKVTEKGKDVELRCDPISGHTALYWYRQSLGQGLEFLIYFQGNSAPDKSGLPSDRFSAERTGGSVSTLTIQRTQQEDSAVYLCASSFPISGTDTQYFGPGTRLTVL.

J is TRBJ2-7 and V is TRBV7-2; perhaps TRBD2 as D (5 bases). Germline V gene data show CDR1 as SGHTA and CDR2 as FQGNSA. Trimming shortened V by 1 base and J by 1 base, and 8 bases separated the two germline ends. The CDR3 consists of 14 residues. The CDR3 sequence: CASSLGSGSYEQYF. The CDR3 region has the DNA TGTGCCAGCAGCTTAGGTTCGGGGTCCTACGAGCAGTACTTC.

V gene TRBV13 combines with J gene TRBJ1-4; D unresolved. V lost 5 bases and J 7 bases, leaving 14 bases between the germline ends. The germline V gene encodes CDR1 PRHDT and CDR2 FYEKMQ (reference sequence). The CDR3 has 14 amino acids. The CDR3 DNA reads TGTGCCAGCAGCCCAAACATCAAGGGTGAAAAACTGTTTTTT. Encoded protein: CASSPNIKGEKLFF.

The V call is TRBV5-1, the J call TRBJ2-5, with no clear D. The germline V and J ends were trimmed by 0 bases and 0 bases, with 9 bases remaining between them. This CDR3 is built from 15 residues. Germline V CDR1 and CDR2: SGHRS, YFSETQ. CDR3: CASSLGLTYQETQYF. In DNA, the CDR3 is TGCGCCAGCAGCTTGGGTCTAACGTACCAAGAGACCCAGTACTTC.

CDR3 residues: CASSWSSGELFF. In DNA form, the CDR3 reads TGTGCCAGCAGTTGGTCCAGCGGGGAGCTGTTTTTT. The rearrangement links TRBV5-6 to TRBJ2-2; no firm D call. Trimming took 5 bases from V and 7 from J, leaving 9 bases between them. Germline loops: CDR1 SGHDT, CDR2 YYEEEE. The CDR3 runs 12 residues.

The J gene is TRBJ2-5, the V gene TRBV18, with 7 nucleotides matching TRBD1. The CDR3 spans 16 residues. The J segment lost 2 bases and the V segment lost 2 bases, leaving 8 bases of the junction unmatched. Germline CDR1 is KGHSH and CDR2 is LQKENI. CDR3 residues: CASSPLSTGYQETQYF. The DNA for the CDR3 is TGTGCCAGCTCACCATTGTCGACAGGGTATCAAGAGACCCAGTACTTC.

CDR3 residues: CASRVQGIAEAFF. The CDR3 nucleotides read TGTGCCAGCAGGGTACAAGGAATCGCTGAAGCTTTCTTT. The genes are TRBV7-2 and TRBJ1-1; no clear D gene. Germline-derived CDR1 and CDR2 are SGHTA and FQGNSA. The V and J ends lost 6 bases and 6 bases respectively, with 14 bases between them. There are 13 residues in the CDR3.

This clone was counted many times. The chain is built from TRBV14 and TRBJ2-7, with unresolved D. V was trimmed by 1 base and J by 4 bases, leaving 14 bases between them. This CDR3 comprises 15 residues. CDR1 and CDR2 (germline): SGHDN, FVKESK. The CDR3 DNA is TGTGCCAGCAGCCAAGGGCTTGGGCAGTTGTACGAGCAGTACTTC. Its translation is CASSQGLGQLYEQYF.

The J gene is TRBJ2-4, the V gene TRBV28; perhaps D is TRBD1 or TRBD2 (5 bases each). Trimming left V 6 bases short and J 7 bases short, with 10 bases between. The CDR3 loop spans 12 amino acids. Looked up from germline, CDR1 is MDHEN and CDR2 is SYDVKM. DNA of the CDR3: TGTGCCAGCAGGGGGGATAGCAACATTCAGTACTTC. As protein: CASRGDSNIQYF. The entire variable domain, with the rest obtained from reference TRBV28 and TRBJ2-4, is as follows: DVKVTQSSRYLVKRTGEKVFLECVQDMDHENMFWYRQDPGLGLRLIYFSYDVKMKEKGDIPEGYSVSREKKERFSLILESASTNQTSMYLCASRGDSNIQYFGAGTRLSVL.

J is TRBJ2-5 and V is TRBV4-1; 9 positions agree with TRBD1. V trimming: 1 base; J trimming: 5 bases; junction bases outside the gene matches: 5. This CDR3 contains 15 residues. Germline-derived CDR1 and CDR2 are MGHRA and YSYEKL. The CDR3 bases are TGCGCCAGCAGCCAAGGGACAGGGGAACGGGAGACCCAGTACTTC. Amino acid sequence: CASSQGTGERETQYF.

The CDR3 reads CASSIERGVGTEAFF. The CDR3 bases are TGTGCCAGTAGTATCGAAAGGGGGGTCGGCACTGAAGCTTTCTTT. The V call is TRBV19, the J call TRBJ1-1; D is perhaps TRBD1 (6 bases). CDR1 and CDR2 from the germline V gene are LNHDA and SQIVND (reference sequence). Trimming shortened V by 3 bases and J by 4 bases, and 15 bases separated the two germline ends. There are 15 residues in the CDR3.

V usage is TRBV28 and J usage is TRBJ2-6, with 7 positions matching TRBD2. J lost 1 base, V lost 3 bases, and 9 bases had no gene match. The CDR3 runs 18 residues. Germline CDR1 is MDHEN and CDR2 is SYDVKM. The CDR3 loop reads CASSLARGSSSGANVLTF. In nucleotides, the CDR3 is TGTGCCAGCAGTTTGGCTCGCGGGAGTAGTTCTGGGGCCAACGTCCTGACTTTC.

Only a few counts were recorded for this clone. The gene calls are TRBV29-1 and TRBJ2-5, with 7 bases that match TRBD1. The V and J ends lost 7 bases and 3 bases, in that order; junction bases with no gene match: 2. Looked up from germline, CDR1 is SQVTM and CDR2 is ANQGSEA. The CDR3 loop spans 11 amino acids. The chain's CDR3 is CSGGTEETQYF. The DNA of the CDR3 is TGCAGCGGGGGGACAGAAGAGACCCAGTACTTC.

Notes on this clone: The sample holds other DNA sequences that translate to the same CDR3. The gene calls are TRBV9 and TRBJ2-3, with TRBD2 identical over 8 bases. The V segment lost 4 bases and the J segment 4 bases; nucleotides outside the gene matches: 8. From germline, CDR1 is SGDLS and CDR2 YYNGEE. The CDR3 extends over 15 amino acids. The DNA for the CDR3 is TGTGCCAGCAGCTCTAGCGGGCGCGGGGCAGATACGCAGTATTTT. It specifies CASSSSGRGADTQYF.

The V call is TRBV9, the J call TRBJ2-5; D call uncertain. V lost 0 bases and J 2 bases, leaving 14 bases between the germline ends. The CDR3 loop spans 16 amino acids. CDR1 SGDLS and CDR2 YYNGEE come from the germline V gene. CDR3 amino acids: CASSVATGKGQETQYF. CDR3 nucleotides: TGTGCCAGCAGCGTAGCTACCGGTAAAGGTCAAGAGACCCAGTACTTC.

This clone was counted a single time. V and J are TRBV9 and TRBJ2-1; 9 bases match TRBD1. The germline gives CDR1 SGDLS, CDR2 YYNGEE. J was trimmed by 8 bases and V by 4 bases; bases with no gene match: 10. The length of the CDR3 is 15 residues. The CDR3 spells CASSLQDRGFDEQFF. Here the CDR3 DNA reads TGTGCCAGCAGCCTGCAGGACAGGGGTTTTGATGAGCAGTTCTTC.

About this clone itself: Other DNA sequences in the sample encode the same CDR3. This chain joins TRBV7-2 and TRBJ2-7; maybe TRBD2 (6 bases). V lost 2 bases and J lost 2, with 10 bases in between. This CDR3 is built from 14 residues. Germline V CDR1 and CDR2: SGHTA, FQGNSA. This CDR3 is CASSLLAGTYEQYF. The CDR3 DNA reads TGTGCCAGCAGCTTACTGGCGGGGACCTACGAGCAGTACTTC. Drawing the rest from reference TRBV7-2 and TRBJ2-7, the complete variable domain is GAGVSQSPSNKVTEKGKDVELRCDPISGHTALYWYRQSLGQGLEFLIYFQGNSAPDKSGLPSDRFSAERTGGSVSTLTIQRTQQEDSAVYLCASSLLAGTYEQYFGPGTRLTVT.

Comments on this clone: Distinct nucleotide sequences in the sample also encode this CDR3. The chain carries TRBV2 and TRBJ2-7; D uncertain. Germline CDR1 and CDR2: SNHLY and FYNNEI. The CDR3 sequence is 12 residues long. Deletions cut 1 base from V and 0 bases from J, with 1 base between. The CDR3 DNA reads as TGTGCCAGCAGTGAAGGCTCCTACGAGCAGTACTTC. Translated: CASSEGSYEQYF.

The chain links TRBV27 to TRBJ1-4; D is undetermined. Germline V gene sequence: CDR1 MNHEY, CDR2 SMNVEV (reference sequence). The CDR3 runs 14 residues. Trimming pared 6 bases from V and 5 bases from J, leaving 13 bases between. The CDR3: CASRRVFGNEKLFF. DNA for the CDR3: TGTGCCAGCAGGAGGGTGTTCGGCAATGAAAAACTGTTTTTT.

The CDR3 here is CAWRLSNSYEQYF. The CDR3 DNA follows: TGTGCCTGGAGGCTTTCCAACTCCTACGAGCAGTACTTC. The chain links TRBV30 to TRBJ2-7, with D unresolved. The CDR3 sequence is 13 residues long. V was pared by 3 bases and J by 0 bases, with 9 bases between. Per the germline V gene, CDR1 is GTSNPN and CDR2 is SVGIG (reference sequence).

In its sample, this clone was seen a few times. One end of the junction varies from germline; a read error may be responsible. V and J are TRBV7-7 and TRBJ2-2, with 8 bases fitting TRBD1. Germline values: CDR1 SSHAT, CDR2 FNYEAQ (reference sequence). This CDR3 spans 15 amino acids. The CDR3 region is CASSQDRADTGELFF. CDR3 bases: TGTGCTAGCAGCCAGGACAGGGCTGACACCGGGGAGCTGTTTTTT. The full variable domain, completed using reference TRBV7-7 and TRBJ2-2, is GAGVSQSPRYKVTKRGQDVTLRCDPISSHATLYWYQQALGQGPEFLTYFNYEAQPDKSGLPSDRFSAERPEGSISTLTIQRTEQRDSAMYRCASSQDRADTGELFFGEGSRLTVL.

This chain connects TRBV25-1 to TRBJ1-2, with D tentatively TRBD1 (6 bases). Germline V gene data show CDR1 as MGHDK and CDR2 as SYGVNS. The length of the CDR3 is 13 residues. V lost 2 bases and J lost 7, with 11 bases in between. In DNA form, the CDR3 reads TGTGCCAGCAGTGAAGGGGGGGCGCGTGGCTACACCTTC. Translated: CASSEGGARGYTF.

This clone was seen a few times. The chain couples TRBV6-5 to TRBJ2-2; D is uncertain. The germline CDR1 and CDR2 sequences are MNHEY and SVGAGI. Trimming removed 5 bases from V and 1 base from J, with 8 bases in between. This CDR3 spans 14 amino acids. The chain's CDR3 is CASSRDRNTGELFF. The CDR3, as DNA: TGTGCCAGCAGTCGCGATAGGAACACCGGGGAGCTGTTTTTT.